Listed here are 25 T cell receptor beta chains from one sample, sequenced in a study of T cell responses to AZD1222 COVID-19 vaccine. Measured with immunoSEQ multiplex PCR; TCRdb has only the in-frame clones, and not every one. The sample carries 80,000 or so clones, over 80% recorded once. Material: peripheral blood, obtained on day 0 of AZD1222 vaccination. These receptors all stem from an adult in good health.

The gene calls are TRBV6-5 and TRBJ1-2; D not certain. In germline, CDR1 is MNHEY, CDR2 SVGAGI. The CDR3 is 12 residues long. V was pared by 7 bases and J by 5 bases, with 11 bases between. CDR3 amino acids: CASTGVGYGYTF. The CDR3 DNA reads TGTGCCAGCACCGGAGTGGGGTATGGCTACACCTTC.

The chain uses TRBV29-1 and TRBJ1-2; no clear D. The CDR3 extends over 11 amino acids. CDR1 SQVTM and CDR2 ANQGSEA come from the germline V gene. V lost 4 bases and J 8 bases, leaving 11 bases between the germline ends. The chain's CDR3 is CSVGPQSGYTF. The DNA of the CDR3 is TGCAGCGTTGGCCCCCAGTCCGGCTACACCTTC.

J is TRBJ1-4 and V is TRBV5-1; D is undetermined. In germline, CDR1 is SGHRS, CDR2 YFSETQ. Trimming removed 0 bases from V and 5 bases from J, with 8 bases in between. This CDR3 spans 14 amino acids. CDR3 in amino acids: CASSLGTGNEKLFF. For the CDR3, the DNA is TGCGCCAGCAGCTTGGGTACCGGGAATGAAAAACTGTTTTTT.

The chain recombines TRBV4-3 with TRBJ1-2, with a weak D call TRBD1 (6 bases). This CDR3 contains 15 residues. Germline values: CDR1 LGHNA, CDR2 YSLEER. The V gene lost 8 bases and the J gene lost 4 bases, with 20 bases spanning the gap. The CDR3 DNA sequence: TGCGCCAGCCAGCCCGGGGGGGGGCGCGCCTATGGCTACACCTTC. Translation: CASQPGGGRAYGYTF.

As DNA, the CDR3 is TGTGCCAGCAGATTTCTCGGGGGCGGTGGCTACACCTTC. Its translation is CASRFLGGGGYTF. This rearrangement joins TRBV4-2 to TRBJ1-2, with TRBD1 as a possible D gene (6 bases). The germline gives CDR1 LGHNA, CDR2 YNFKEQ. The V end lost 6 bases, the J end lost 7 bases, and 15 bases lay between the germline ends. The CDR3 extends over 13 amino acids.

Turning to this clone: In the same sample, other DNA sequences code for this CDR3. The CDR3 reads CASSPDRNYGYTF. CDR3 in DNA: TGTGCCAGCTCACCAGACCGAAACTATGGCTACACCTTC. This chain joins TRBV18 and TRBJ1-2; no firm D call. The CDR3 has 13 amino acids. The germline CDR1 and CDR2 sequences are KGHSH and LQKENI. Deletions cut 2 bases from V and 2 bases from J, with 6 bases between.

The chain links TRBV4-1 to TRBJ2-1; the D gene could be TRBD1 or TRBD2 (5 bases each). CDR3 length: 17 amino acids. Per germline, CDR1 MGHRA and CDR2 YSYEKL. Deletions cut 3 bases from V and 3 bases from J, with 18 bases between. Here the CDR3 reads CASSQVTGTKNYNEQFF. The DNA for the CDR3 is TGCGCCAGCAGCCAGGTCACCGGGACCAAGAACTACAATGAGCAGTTCTTC.

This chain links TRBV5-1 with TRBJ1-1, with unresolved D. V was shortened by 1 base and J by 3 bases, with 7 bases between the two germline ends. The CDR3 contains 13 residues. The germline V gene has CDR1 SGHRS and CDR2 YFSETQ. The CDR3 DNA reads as TGCGCCAGCAGCTTGAGCTCGGACACTGAAGCTTTCTTT. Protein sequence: CASSLSSDTEAFF. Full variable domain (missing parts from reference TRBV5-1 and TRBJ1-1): KAGVTQTPRYLIKTRGQQVTLSCSPISGHRSVSWYQQTPGQGLQFLFEYFSETQRNKGNFPGRFSGRQFSNSRSEMNVSTLELGDSALYLCASSLSSDTEAFFGQGTRLTVV.

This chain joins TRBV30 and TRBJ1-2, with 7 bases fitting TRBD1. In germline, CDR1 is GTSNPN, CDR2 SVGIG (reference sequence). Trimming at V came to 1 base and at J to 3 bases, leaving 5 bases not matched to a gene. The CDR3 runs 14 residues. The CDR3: CAWSGGDRDYGYTF. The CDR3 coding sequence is TGTGCCTGGAGTGGGGGGGACAGAGACTATGGCTACACCTTC.

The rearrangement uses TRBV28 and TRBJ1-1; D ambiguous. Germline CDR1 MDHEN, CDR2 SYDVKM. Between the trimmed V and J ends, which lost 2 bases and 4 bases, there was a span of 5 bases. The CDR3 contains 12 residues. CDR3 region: CASSLGSTEAFF. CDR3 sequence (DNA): TGTGCCAGCAGTTTAGGCTCCACTGAAGCTTTCTTT.

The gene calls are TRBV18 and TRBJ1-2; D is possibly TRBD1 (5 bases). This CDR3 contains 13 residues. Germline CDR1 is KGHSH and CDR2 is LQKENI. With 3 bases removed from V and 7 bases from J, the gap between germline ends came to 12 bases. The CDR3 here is CASSPWTRLGYTF. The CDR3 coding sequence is TGTGCCAGCTCACCCTGGACACGCCTTGGCTACACCTTC.

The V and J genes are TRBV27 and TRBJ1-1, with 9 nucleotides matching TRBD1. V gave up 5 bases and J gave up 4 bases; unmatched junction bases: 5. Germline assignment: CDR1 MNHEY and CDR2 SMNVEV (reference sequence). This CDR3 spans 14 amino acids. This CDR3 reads CASSTGGGSTEAFF. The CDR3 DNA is TGTGCCAGCAGTACAGGGGGCGGAAGCACTGAAGCTTTCTTT.

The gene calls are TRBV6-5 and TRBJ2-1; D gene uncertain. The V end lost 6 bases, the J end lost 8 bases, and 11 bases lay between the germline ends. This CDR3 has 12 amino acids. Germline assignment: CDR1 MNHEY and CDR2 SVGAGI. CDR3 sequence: CASRPSLDEQFF. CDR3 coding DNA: TGTGCCAGCAGGCCGTCTTTAGATGAGCAGTTCTTC.

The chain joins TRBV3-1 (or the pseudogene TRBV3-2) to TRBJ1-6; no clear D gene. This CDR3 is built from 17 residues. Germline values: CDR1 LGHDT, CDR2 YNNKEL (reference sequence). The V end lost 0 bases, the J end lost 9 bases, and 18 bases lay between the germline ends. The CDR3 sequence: CASSQEQIDGRFSPLHF. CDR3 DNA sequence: TGTGCCAGCAGCCAAGAACAAATTGACGGCCGATTTTCACCCCTCCACTTT.

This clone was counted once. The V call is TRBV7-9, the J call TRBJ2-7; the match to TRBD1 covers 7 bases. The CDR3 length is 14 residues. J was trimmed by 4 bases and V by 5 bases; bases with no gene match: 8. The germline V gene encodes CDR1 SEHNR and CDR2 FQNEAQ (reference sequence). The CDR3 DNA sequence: TGTGCCAGCAGCCCCCGGGACAGAGAGTACGAGCAGTACTTC. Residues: CASSPRDREYEQYF. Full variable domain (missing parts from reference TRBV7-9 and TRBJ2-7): DTGVSQNPRHKITKRGQNVTFRCDPISEHNRLYWYRQTLGQGPEFLTYFQNEAQLEKSRLLSDRFSAERPKGSFSTLEIQRTEQGDSAMYLCASSPRDREYEQYFGPGTRLTVT.

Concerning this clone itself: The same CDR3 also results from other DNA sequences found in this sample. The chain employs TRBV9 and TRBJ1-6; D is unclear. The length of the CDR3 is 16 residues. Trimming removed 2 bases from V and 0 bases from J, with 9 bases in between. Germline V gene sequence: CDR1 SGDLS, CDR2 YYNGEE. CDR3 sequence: CASSVDGSSYNSPLHF. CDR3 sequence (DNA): TGTGCCAGCAGCGTCGACGGGAGCTCCTATAATTCACCCCTCCACTTT.

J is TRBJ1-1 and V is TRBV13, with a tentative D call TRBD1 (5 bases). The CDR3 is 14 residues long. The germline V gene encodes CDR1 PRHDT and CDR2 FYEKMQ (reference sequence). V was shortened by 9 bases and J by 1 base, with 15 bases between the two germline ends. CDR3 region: CASDSGLGNTEAFF. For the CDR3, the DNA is TGTGCCAGTGACTCGGGGCTAGGGAACACTGAAGCTTTCTTT.

The CDR3 loop reads CASSLAQFTTEAFF. As DNA, the CDR3 is TGCGCCAGCAGCTTGGCACAATTTACCACTGAAGCTTTCTTT. This sequence joins TRBV5-1 and TRBJ1-1; D call uncertain. Germline CDR1 is SGHRS and CDR2 is YFSETQ. The CDR3 runs 14 residues. V was clipped by 0 bases and J by 4 bases, with 10 bases between them. Supplemented by reference TRBV5-1 and TRBJ1-1, the full variable domain reads KAGVTQTPRYLIKTRGQQVTLSCSPISGHRSVSWYQQTPGQGLQFLFEYFSETQRNKGNFPGRFSGRQFSNSRSEMNVSTLELGDSALYLCASSLAQFTTEAFFGQGTRLTVV.

The DNA of the CDR3 is TGTGCCAGTAGTATAGGGGGCGGATTCACTGAAGCTTTCTTT. It translates to CASSIGGGFTEAFF. The rearrangement joins TRBV19 to TRBJ1-1; D might be TRBD1 (5 bases). Germline CDR1 is LNHDA and CDR2 is SQIVND (reference sequence). The CDR3 has 14 amino acids. V lost 1 base to trimming and J lost 4 bases, with 10 bases between them.

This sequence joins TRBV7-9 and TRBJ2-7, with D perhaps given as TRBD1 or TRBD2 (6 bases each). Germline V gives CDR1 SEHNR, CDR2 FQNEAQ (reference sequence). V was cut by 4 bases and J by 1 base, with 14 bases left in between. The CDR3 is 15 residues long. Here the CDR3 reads CASSSAGTTSYEQYF. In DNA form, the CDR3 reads TGTGCCAGCAGCTCCGCGGGGACAACTTCCTACGAGCAGTACTTC.

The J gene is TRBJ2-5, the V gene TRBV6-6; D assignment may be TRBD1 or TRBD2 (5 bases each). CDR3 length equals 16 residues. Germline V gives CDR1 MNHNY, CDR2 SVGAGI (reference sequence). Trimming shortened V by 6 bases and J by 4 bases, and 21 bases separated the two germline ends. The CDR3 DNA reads TGTGCCAGCAGGGTGCCCGGGACCGCTCAGGGAGAGACCCAGTACTTC. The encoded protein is CASRVPGTAQGETQYF.

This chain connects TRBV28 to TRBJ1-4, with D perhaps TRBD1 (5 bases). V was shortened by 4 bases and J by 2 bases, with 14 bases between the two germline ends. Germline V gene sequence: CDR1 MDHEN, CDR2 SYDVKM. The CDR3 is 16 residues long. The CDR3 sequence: CASSSLRGDTNEKLFF. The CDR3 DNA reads TGTGCCAGCAGTTCCCTTCGAGGGGACACTAATGAAAAACTGTTTTTT.

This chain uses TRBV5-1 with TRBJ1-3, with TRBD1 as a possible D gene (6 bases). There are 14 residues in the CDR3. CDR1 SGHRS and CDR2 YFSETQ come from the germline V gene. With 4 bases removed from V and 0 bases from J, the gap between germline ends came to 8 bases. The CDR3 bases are TGCGCCAGCAGCGGAGGGGGCTCTGGAAACACCATATATTTT. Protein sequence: CASSGGGSGNTIYF.

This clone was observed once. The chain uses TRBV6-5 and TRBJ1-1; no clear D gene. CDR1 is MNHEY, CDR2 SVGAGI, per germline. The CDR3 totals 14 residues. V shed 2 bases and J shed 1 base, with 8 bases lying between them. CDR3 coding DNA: TGTGCCAGCAGTTACGGGTTTGGGAACACTGAAGCTTTCTTT. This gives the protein CASSYGFGNTEAFF.

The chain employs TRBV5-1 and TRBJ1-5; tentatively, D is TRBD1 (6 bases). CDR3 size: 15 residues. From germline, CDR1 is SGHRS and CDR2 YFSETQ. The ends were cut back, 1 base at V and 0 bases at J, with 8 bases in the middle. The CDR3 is CASSLTGSSNQPQHF. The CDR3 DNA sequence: TGCGCCAGCAGCTTGACAGGGAGTAGCAATCAGCCCCAGCATTTT.